This is a list of T cell receptor beta chains from one sample in a study of T cells in Graves' hyperthyroidism and ophthalmopathy. MiXCR, run by TCRdb on the multiplex PCR reads, gives a single entry per CDR3 protein. The repertoire has some 400,000 distinct CDR3 sequences, about 13% of them found once; the top ten carry around 21%. Sequenced: blood. Source of these receptors: a man aged 30 to 39 with Graves' hyperthyroidism that later progressed to Graves' ophthalmopathy. Each CDR3 is given without its conserved first and last residue. Each record gives: V gene, J gene, CDR3 length, CDR3 protein.

v_gene: TRBV11-3
j_gene: TRBJ1-1
len: 12
CDR3aa: ASSLDSGNTEAF

v_gene: TRBV28
j_gene: TRBJ1-3
len: 11
CDR3aa: ASSLPGVDTIY

v_gene: TRBV7-9
j_gene: TRBJ1-1
len: 14
CDR3aa: ASSSRGQVLNTEAF

v_gene: TRBV5-1
j_gene: TRBJ2-1
len: 13
CDR3aa: ASSPGTGSNNEQF

v_gene: TRBV3-1
j_gene: TRBJ1-4
len: 11
CDR3aa: ASSLRPDEKLF

v_gene: TRBV28
j_gene: TRBJ1-2
len: 15
CDR3aa: ASSLTSLTGGSYGYT

v_gene: TRBV4-1
j_gene: TRBJ1-2
len: 12
CDR3aa: ASSQVSQVDGYT

v_gene: TRBV18
j_gene: TRBJ2-3
len: 12
CDR3aa: ASSPVPGTDTQY

v_gene: TRBV11-2
j_gene: TRBJ1-1
len: 11
CDR3aa: ASSLDSDTEAF

v_gene: TRBV25-1
j_gene: TRBJ1-5
len: 12
CDR3aa: ASSQTGDHQPQH

v_gene: TRBV12-3/TRBV12-4
j_gene: TRBJ1-2
len: 10
CDR3aa: ASSFGEYGYT

v_gene: TRBV5-1
j_gene: TRBJ1-1
len: 13
CDR3aa: ASSSNRGRVTEAF

v_gene: TRBV7-6
j_gene: TRBJ1-5
len: 12
CDR3aa: ASSLKGTGQPQH

v_gene: TRBV7-8
j_gene: TRBJ1-6
len: 14
CDR3aa: ASSLGTGGNNSPLH

v_gene: TRBV6-1
j_gene: TRBJ2-1
len: 13
CDR3aa: ASSPGRSSYNEQF

v_gene: TRBV20-1
j_gene: TRBJ2-3
len: 13
CDR3aa: SARVGLAGGDTQY

v_gene: TRBV2
j_gene: TRBJ1-5
len: 12
CDR3aa: ASSGWGPNQPQH

v_gene: TRBV5-1
j_gene: TRBJ2-6
len: 13
CDR3aa: ASNPGSSGANVLT

v_gene: TRBV9
j_gene: TRBJ2-7
len: 14
CDR3aa: ASSVGGTGLAYEQY

v_gene: TRBV5-1
j_gene: TRBJ1-2
len: 12
CDR3aa: ASSWGGAVEGYT

v_gene: TRBV5-1
j_gene: TRBJ1-3
len: 15
CDR3aa: ASSLAEGRVPGNTIY

v_gene: TRBV7-8
j_gene: TRBJ2-2
len: 13
CDR3aa: ASSPPSGGGGELF

v_gene: TRBV5-6
j_gene: TRBJ1-1
len: 13
CDR3aa: ASSAPWGMNTEAF

v_gene: TRBV6-1
j_gene: TRBJ2-2
len: 17
CDR3aa: ASSLLAGGPVENTGELF

v_gene: TRBV7-9
j_gene: TRBJ2-2
len: 12
CDR3aa: ASSRFDNTGELF

v_gene: TRBV30
j_gene: TRBJ1-1
len: 13
CDR3aa: AWSETGELNTEAF

v_gene: TRBV5-1
j_gene: TRBJ2-6
len: 13
CDR3aa: ASSSTASGANVLT

v_gene: TRBV20-1
j_gene: TRBJ1-6
len: 12
CDR3aa: SARIGHFASPLH

v_gene: TRBV28
j_gene: TRBJ1-1
len: 9
CDR3aa: AISSSTEAF

v_gene: TRBV28
j_gene: TRBJ2-2
len: 13
CDR3aa: ASSLSDRGSGELF

v_gene: TRBV5-1
j_gene: TRBJ2-3
len: 15
CDR3aa: ASSFTGTSGGADTQY

v_gene: TRBV14
j_gene: TRBJ2-5
len: 14
CDR3aa: ASSQGLARLEETQY

v_gene: TRBV6-5
j_gene: TRBJ1-3
len: 16
CDR3aa: ASSYSRDTSHSGNTIY

v_gene: TRBV7-9
j_gene: TRBJ2-2
len: 11
CDR3aa: ASSFSGTGELF

v_gene: TRBV6-1
j_gene: TRBJ2-7
len: 13
CDR3aa: ASSNHLTGYFQQY